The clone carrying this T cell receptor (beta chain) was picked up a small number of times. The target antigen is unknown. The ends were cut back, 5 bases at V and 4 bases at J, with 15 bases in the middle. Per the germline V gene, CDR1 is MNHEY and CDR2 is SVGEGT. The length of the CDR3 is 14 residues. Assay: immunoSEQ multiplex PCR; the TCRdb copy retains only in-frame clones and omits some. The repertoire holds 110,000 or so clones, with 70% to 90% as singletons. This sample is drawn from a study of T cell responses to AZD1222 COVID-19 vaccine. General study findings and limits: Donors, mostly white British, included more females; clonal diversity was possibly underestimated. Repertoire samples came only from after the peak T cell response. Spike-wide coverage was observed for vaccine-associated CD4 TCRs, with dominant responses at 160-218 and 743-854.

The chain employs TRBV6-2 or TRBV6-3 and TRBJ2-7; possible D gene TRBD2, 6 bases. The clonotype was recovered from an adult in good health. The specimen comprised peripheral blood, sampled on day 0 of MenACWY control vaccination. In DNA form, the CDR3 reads TGTGCCAGCAGTCCGGGAGCGCCGCTATACGAGCAGTACTTC. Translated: CASSPGAPLYEQYF.